This TCR beta chain was found in a study of CD4 and CD8 cells across lung adenocarcinoma regions. Germline loops: CDR1 MNHNS, CDR2 SASEGT. There are 14 residues in the CDR3. TCRdb independently ran MiXCR on the PCR reads; one entry per CDR3 protein. The profile shows under 30,000 distinct CDR3 sequences, about 50% of them singletons. Samples came from patients with localized non-small cell lung adenocarcinoma. Sequences were obtained from CD8+ T cells from the center of a lung tumor. This clonotype was obtained from a male donor with lung adenocarcinoma. The CD4 and CD8 labels of this study may be unreliable. The chain employs TRBV6-1 and TRBJ2-5, with D possibly matching TRBD2 (6 bases). The DNA end favors TRBJ2-3, so the J call may be wrong. The CDR3 spells CASRVGGEGETQYF. The CDR3 nucleotides are TGTGCCAGCAGAGTGGGGGGAGAGGGAGAGACCCAGTATTTT.